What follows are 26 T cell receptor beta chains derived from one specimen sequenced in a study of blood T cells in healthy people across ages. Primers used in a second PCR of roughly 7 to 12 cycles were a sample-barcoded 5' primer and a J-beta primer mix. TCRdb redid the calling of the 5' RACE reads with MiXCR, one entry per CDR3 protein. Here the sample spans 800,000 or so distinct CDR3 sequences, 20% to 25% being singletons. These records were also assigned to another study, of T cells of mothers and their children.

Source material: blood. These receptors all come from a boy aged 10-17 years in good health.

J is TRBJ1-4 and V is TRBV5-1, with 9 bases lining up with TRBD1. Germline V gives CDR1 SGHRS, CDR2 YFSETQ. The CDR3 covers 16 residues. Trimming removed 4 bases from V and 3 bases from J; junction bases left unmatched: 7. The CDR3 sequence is CASSKQGAAANEKLFF. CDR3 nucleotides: TGCGCCAGCAGCAAACAGGGGGCGGCCGCTAATGAAAAACTGTTTTTT.

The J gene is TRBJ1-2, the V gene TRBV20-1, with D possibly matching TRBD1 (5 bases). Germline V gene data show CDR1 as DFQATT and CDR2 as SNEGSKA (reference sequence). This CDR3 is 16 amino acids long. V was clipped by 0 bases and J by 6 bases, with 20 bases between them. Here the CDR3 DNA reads TGCAGTGCTAGAGATGCGGAGCGGGGGTTCCTTAATGGCTACACCTTC. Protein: CSARDAERGFLNGYTF.

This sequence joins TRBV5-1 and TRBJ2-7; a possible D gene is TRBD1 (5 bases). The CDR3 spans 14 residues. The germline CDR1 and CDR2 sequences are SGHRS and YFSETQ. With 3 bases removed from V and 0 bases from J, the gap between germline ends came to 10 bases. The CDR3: CASSSGHLSYEQYF. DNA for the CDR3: TGCGCCAGCAGCTCCGGACACCTCTCCTACGAGCAGTACTTC. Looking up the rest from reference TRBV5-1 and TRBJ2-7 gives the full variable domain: KAGVTQTPRYLIKTRGQQVTLSCSPISGHRSVSWYQQTPGQGLQFLFEYFSETQRNKGNFPGRFSGRQFSNSRSEMNVSTLELGDSALYLCASSSGHLSYEQYFGPGTRLTVT.

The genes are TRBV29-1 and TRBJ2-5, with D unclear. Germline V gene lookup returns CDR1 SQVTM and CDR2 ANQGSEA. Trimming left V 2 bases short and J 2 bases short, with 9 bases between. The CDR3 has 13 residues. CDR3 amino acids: CSVETNQQETQYF. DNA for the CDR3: TGCAGCGTTGAAACGAATCAGCAAGAGACCCAGTACTTC.

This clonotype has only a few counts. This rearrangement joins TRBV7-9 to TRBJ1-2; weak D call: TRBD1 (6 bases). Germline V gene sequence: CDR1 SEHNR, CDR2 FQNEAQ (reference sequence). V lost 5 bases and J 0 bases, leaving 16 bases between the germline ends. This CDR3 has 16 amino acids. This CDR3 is CASSPMVDSPNYGYTF. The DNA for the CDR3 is TGTGCCAGCAGCCCCATGGTGGACAGTCCTAACTATGGCTACACCTTC.

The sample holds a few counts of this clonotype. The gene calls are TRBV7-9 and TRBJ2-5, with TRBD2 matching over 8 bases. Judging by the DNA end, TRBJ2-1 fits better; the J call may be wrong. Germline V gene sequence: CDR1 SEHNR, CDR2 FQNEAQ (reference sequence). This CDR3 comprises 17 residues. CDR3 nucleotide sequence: TGTGCCAGCAGCTTAGCCCCGCCCGGGACTAGGGGATTTGAGCAGTTCTTC. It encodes CASSLAPPGTRGFEQFF.

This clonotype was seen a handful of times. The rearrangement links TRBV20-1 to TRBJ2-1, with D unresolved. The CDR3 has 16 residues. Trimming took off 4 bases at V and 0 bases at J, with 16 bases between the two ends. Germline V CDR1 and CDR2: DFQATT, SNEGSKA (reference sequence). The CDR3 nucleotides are TGCAGTGCTACCAGTCCCGTAGCTAGCTCCTACAATGAGCAGTTCTTC. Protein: CSATSPVASSYNEQFF.

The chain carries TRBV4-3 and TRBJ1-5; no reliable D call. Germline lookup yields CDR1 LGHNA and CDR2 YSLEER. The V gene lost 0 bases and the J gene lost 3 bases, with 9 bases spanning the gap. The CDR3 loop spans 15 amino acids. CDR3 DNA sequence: TGCGCCAGCAGCCAAGACTCTCGGACCAATCAGCCCCAGCATTTT. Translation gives CASSQDSRTNQPQHF.

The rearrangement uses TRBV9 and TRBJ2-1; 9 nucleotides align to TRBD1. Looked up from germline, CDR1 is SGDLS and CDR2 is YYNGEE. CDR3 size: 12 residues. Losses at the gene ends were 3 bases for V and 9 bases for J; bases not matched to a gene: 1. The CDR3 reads CASSGTGVEQFF. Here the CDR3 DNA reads TGTGCCAGCAGCGGGACAGGGGTTGAGCAGTTCTTC.

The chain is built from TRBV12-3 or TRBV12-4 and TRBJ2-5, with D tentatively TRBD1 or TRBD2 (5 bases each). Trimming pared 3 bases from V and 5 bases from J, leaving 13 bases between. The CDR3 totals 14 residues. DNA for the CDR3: TGTGCCAGCAGTTTTGGTTCCTGGGGGGAGACCCAGTACTTC. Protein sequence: CASSFGSWGETQYF.

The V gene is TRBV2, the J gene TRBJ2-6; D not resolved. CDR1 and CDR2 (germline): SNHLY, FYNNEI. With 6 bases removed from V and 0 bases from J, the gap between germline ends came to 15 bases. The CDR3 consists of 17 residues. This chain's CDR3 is CASRRNSQVSGANVLTF. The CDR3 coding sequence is TGTGCCAGCAGGAGGAACAGCCAAGTCTCTGGGGCCAACGTCCTGACTTTC. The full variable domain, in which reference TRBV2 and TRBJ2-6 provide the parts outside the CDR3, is EPEVTQTPSHQVTQMGQEVILRCVPISNHLYFYWYRQILGQKVEFLVSFYNNEISEKSEIFDDQFSVERPDGSNFTLKIRSTKLEDSAMYFCASRRNSQVSGANVLTFGAGSRLTVL.

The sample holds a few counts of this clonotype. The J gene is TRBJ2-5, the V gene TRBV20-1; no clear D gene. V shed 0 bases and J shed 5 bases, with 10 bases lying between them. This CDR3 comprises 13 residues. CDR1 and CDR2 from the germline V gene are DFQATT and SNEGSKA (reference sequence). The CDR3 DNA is TGCAGTGCTAGAGATACGTCTAAGGAGACCCAGTACTTC. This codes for CSARDTSKETQYF.

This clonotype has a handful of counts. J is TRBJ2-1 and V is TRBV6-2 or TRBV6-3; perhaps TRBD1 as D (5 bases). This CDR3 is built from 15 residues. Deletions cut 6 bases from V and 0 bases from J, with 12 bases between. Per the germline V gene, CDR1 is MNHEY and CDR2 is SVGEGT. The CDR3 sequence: CASRPQGSSYNEQFF. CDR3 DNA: TGTGCCAGCAGACCCCAGGGTAGCTCCTACAATGAGCAGTTCTTC.

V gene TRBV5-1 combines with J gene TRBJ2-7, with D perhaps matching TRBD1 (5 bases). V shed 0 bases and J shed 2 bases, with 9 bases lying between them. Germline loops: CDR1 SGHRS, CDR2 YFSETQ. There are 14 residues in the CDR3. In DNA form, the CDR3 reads TGCGCCAGCAGCTTGGGCTACAGGACCTACGAGCAGTACTTC. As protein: CASSLGYRTYEQYF.

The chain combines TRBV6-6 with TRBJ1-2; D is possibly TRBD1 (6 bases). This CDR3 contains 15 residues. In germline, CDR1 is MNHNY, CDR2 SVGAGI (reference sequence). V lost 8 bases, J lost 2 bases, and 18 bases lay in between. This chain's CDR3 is CASALGGHRNYGYTF. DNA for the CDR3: TGTGCCAGCGCACTGGGGGGGCACAGAAACTATGGCTACACCTTC.

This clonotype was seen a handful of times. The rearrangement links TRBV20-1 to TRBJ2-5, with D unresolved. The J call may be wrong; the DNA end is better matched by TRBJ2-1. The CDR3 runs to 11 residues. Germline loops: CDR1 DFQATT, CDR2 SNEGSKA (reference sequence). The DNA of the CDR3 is TGCAGTGCCAGTCCAGTTTATGAGCAGTTCTTC. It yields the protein CSASPVYEQFF.

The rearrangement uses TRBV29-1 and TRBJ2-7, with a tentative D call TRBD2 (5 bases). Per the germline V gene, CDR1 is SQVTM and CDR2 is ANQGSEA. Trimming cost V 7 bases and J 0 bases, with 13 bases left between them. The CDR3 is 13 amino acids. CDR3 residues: CSAKDGVSYEQYF. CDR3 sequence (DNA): TGCAGCGCCAAAGACGGGGTCTCCTACGAGCAGTACTTC.

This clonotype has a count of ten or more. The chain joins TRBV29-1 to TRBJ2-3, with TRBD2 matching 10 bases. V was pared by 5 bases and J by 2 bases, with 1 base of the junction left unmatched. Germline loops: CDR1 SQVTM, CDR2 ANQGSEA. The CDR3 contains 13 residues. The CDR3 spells CSVTSGNTDTQYF. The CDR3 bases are TGCAGCGTTACTAGCGGGAACACAGATACGCAGTATTTT.

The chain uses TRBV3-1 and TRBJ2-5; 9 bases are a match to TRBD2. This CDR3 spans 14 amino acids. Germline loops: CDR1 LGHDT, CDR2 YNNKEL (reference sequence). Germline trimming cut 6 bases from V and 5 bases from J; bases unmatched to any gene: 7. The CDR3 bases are TGTGCCAGCAGACGAAGCGGGAGGCCGGAGACCCAGTACTTC. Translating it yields CASRRSGRPETQYF.

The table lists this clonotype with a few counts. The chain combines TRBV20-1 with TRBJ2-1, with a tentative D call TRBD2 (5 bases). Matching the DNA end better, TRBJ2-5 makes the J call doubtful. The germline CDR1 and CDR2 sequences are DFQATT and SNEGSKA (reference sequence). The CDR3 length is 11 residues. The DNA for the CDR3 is TGCAGTGCCGGCGGGTATGAGACCCAGTACTTC. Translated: CSAGGYETQYF.

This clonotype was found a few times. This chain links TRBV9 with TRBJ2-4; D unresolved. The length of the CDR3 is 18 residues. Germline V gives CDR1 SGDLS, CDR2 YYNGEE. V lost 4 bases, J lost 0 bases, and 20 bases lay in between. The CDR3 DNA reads TGTGCCAGCAGCAACACCTTGGGAATAGGGATAGCCAAAAACATTCAGTACTTC. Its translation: CASSNTLGIGIAKNIQYF.

The CDR3 coding sequence is TGTGCCAGCAGCTTGACAGGGGGCGAGCTCCACCGGGGGTTCTTC. It yields the protein CASSLTGGELHRGFF. This sequence joins TRBV7-2 and TRBJ2-1; 10 positions agree with TRBD1. Looked up from germline, CDR1 is SGHTA and CDR2 is FQGNSA. The CDR3 consists of 15 residues. The V segment lost 3 bases and the J segment 15 bases; nucleotides outside the gene matches: 14.

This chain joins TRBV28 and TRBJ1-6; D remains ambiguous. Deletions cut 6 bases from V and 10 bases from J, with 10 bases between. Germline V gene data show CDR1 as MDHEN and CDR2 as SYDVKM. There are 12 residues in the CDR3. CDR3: CASRADYSPLHF. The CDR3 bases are TGTGCCAGCAGGGCGGACTACTCACCCCTCCACTTT.

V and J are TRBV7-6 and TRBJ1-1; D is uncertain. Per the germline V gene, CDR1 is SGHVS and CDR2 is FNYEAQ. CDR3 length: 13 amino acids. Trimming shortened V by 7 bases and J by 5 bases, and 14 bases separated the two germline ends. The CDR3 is CASTPGLETEAFF. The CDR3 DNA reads TGTGCCAGCACCCCTGGACTAGAAACTGAAGCTTTCTTT.

This CDR3 reads CSARVNSAAEQYF. Here the CDR3 DNA reads TGCAGTGCTAGGGTCAACTCAGCTGCCGAGCAGTACTTC. The gene calls are TRBV20-1 and TRBJ2-5, with D unresolved. The DNA end lines up better with TRBJ2-7; the J call may be wrong. Germline-derived CDR1 and CDR2 are DFQATT and SNEGSKA (reference sequence). The CDR3 runs 13 residues.

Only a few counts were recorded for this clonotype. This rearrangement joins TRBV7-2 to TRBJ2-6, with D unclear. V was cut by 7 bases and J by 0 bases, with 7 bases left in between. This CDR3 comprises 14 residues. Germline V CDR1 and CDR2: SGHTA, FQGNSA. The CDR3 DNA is TGTGCCAGCACAGGCTACTCTGGGGCCAACGTCCTGACTTTC. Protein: CASTGYSGANVLTF.